A single sample is the source of the 31 T cell receptor beta chains below, sequenced in a study of identifying expanded T cells in peripheral blood. Produced via immunoSEQ multiplex PCR; TCRdb's table is partial and in-frame only. This table holds more than 80,000 clones, 88% found once. Material for sequencing was blood. The receptors shown here come from a person between 18 and 70 years old in good health.

The V call is TRBV2, the J call TRBJ1-6; 9 bases map to TRBD1. The CDR3 covers 14 residues. Germline V gene data show CDR1 as SNHLY and CDR2 as FYNNEI. V shed 5 bases, J shed 9 bases, and the junction held 5 bases outside the gene matches. The CDR3 spells CASSQTGGGSPLHF. The CDR3 coding sequence is TGTGCCAGCAGTCAAACAGGGGGCGGTTCACCCCTCCACTTT. The full variable domain, rest sourced from reference TRBV2 and TRBJ1-6, is EPEVTQTPSHQVTQMGQEVILRCVPISNHLYFYWYRQILGQKVEFLVSFYNNEISEKSEIFDDQFSVERPDGSNFTLKIRSTKLEDSAMYFCASSQTGGGSPLHFGNGTRLTVT.

The gene calls are TRBV5-4 and TRBJ2-1; perhaps D is TRBD1 or TRBD2 (5 bases each). CDR1 and CDR2 from the germline V gene are SGHNT and YYREEE (reference sequence). The CDR3 is made up of 14 amino acids. With 5 bases removed from V and 6 bases from J, the gap between germline ends came to 15 bases. For the CDR3, the DNA is TGTGCCAGCAGACAGGACATGGGGGTCAATGAGCAGTTCTTC. It codes for CASRQDMGVNEQFF.

The chain has TRBV25-1 and TRBJ2-1, with 8 nucleotides matching TRBD2. Germline CDR1 reads MGHDK; CDR2 reads SYGVNS. The V and J ends lost 8 bases and 4 bases, in that order; junction bases with no gene match: 10. This CDR3 spans 15 amino acids. The CDR3, as DNA: TGTGCCAGCTCCACACCAGCGGGGGTTTACAATGAGCAGTTCTTC. Its translation is CASSTPAGVYNEQFF.

The rearrangement joins TRBV11-1 to TRBJ1-6; D perhaps matches TRBD1 (6 bases). This CDR3 spans 15 amino acids. V lost 2 bases, J lost 7 bases, and 12 bases lay in between. Germline values: CDR1 SGHAT, CDR2 FQDESV (reference sequence). As DNA, the CDR3 is TGTGCCAGCAGCTTATTACGAGACAGGAATTCACCCCTCCACTTT. Translating it yields CASSLLRDRNSPLHF.

This rearrangement joins TRBV19 to TRBJ2-1; 12 nucleotides match TRBD2. J gave up 7 bases and V 5 bases, and 9 bases lay outside the gene matches. Germline CDR1 reads LNHDA; CDR2 reads SQIVND (reference sequence). CDR3 size: 16 residues. The CDR3 reads CASSLPLAGGGNEQFF. DNA for the CDR3: TGTGCCAGTAGTCTCCCACTAGCGGGAGGTGGGAATGAGCAGTTCTTC. The full variable domain, in which reference TRBV19 and TRBJ2-1 provide the parts outside the CDR3, is DGGITQSPKYLFRKEGQNVTLSCEQNLNHDAMYWYRQDPGQGLRLIYYSQIVNDFQKGDIAEGYSVSREKKESFPLTVTSAQKNPTAFYLCASSLPLAGGGNEQFFGPGTRLTVL.

V usage is TRBV23-1 and J usage is TRBJ1-2; TRBD1 might be the D (5 bases). TRBV23-1 is labeled an ORF, and its function is uncertain. With 0 bases removed from V and 3 bases from J, the gap between germline ends came to 14 bases. The CDR3 length is 16 residues. CDR3 coding DNA: TGCGCCAGCAGTCAATCCCGGGACGGAACCTACTATGGCTACACCTTC. Encoded protein: CASSQSRDGTYYGYTF.

The J gene is TRBJ1-5, the V gene TRBV7-9; 7 nucleotides agree with TRBD1. V trimming: 5 bases; J trimming: 2 bases; junction bases outside the gene matches: 3. Germline CDR1 reads SEHNR; CDR2 reads FQNEAQ (reference sequence). CDR3 length: 14 amino acids. CDR3 sequence (DNA): TGTGCCAGCAGCCCAACAGGGGGCAATCAGCCCCAGCATTTT. It encodes CASSPTGGNQPQHF.

The V and J genes are TRBV5-4 and TRBJ2-7; TRBD1 matches at 7 bases. V gave up 4 bases and J gave up 2 bases; unmatched junction bases: 3. The CDR3 length is 13 residues. The V gene's germline CDR1 is SGHNT and CDR2 YYREEE (reference sequence). The CDR3 region has the DNA TGTGCCAGCAGCCAGGGACAGACCTACGAGCAGTACTTC. Translated: CASSQGQTYEQYF.

The chain links TRBV27 to TRBJ1-5, with D perhaps matching TRBD1 (5 bases). The CDR3 contains 13 residues. Trimming left V 8 bases short and J 0 bases short, with 8 bases between. Germline values: CDR1 MNHEY, CDR2 SMNVEV (reference sequence). The CDR3 here is CASGTVSNQPQHF. The CDR3 DNA reads as TGTGCCAGCGGGACGGTTAGCAATCAGCCCCAGCATTTT.

The chain joins TRBV6-5 to TRBJ2-7, with D perhaps matching TRBD2 (6 bases). Germline values: CDR1 MNHEY, CDR2 SVGAGI. The ends were cut back, 0 bases at V and 2 bases at J, with 11 bases in the middle. This CDR3 spans 15 amino acids. In DNA, the CDR3 is TGTGCCAGCAGTTACTCCCGGGGGAGGACCTACGAGCAGTACTTC. It translates to CASSYSRGRTYEQYF.

The chain recombines TRBV5-1 with TRBJ2-5, with D maybe TRBD2 (6 bases). The CDR3 is made up of 14 amino acids. Germline loops: CDR1 SGHRS, CDR2 YFSETQ. Trimming removed 4 bases from V and 2 bases from J, with 12 bases in between. In DNA form, the CDR3 reads TGCGCCAGCAGCCGCTCAGGGAGGCAAGAGACCCAGTACTTC. It translates to CASSRSGRQETQYF.

This clone was counted between two and nine times. V usage is TRBV5-1 and J usage is TRBJ2-5, with D uncertain. CDR3 length: 13 residues. Germline assignment: CDR1 SGHRS and CDR2 YFSETQ. Trimming took off 4 bases at V and 3 bases at J, with 10 bases between the two ends. In DNA, the CDR3 is TGCGCCAGCAGCCAAGTGGGTAAAGAGACCCAGTACTTC. It yields the protein CASSQVGKETQYF. Full variable domain (outside the CDR3, taken from reference TRBV5-1 and TRBJ2-5): KAGVTQTPRYLIKTRGQQVTLSCSPISGHRSVSWYQQTPGQGLQFLFEYFSETQRNKGNFPGRFSGRQFSNSRSEMNVSTLELGDSALYLCASSQVGKETQYFGPGTRLLVL.

The chain uses TRBV5-1 and TRBJ2-7; 10 bases are shared with TRBD1. This CDR3 has 17 amino acids. Germline V gene sequence: CDR1 SGHRS, CDR2 YFSETQ. V was pared by 4 bases and J by 2 bases, with 12 bases of the junction left unmatched. The CDR3 reads CASSPVRRDRGTYEQYF. CDR3 bases: TGCGCCAGCAGCCCCGTTCGCCGGGACAGGGGAACCTACGAGCAGTACTTC.

The V gene is TRBV7-9, the J gene TRBJ2-3; either TRBD1 or TRBD2 may supply D (5 bases each). V was shortened by 3 bases and J by 4 bases, with 5 bases between the two germline ends. This CDR3 region has 12 residues. CDR1 is SEHNR, CDR2 FQNEAQ, per germline (reference sequence). CDR3 nucleotide sequence: TGTGCCAGCAGCTTGGGACCAGATACGCAGTATTTT. It codes for CASSLGPDTQYF.

The chain uses TRBV7-3 and TRBJ2-2; D is uncertain. There are 13 residues in the CDR3. The germline CDR1 and CDR2 sequences are SGHTA and FQGTGA. Trimming cost V 5 bases and J 6 bases, with 10 bases left between them. The CDR3 sequence: CASSHSPAGELFF. As DNA, the CDR3 is TGTGCCAGCAGCCATTCCCCGGCCGGGGAGCTGTTTTTT.

The V call is TRBV5-5, the J call TRBJ2-3; D is undetermined. CDR3 length: 12 amino acids. V was clipped by 4 bases and J by 6 bases, with 9 bases between them. Germline V gene sequence: CDR1 SGHKS, CDR2 YYEKEE (reference sequence). CDR3 DNA sequence: TGTGCCAGCAGCCTAATAGGGGATACGCAGTATTTT. It is translated as CASSLIGDTQYF.

Here the CDR3 reads CASSLDGGGEKLFF. For the CDR3, the DNA is TGTGCCAGCAGCCTGGACGGCGGGGGGGAAAAACTGTTTTTT. The V and J genes are TRBV7-9 and TRBJ1-4; TRBD1 is a possible D gene (5 bases). The CDR3 is 14 residues long. Trimming shortened V by 5 bases and J by 8 bases, and 15 bases separated the two germline ends. Germline V gene sequence: CDR1 SEHNR, CDR2 FQNEAQ (reference sequence).

V and J are TRBV5-6 and TRBJ1-4; D not resolved. CDR1 and CDR2 from the germline V gene are SGHDT and YYEEEE. The CDR3 contains 14 residues. V lost 4 bases and J 11 bases, leaving 18 bases between the germline ends. CDR3 residues: CASSLEGEFRKLFF. For the CDR3, the DNA is TGTGCCAGCAGCCTCGAAGGAGAGTTTCGCAAACTGTTTTTT.

The rearrangement uses TRBV19 and TRBJ1-5, with 10 bases lining up with TRBD1. This CDR3 comprises 17 residues. After removal of 2 bases from V and 7 bases from J, the junction contained 11 bases not matched to a gene. Germline CDR1 LNHDA, CDR2 SQIVND (reference sequence). CDR3 sequence reads: CASSISGRQGARQPQHF. CDR3 sequence (DNA): TGTGCCAGTAGTATATCAGGGAGACAGGGGGCGCGCCAGCCCCAGCATTTT.

This chain uses TRBV5-1 with TRBJ2-2, with 10 positions matching TRBD1. The trim removed 1 base at V and 9 bases at J, leaving 3 bases unmatched. CDR3 length equals 14 residues. In germline, CDR1 is SGHRS, CDR2 YFSETQ. The CDR3 loop is CASSLRQGARELFF. DNA for the CDR3: TGCGCCAGCAGCTTGAGACAGGGGGCGCGGGAGCTGTTTTTT.

The J gene is TRBJ2-7, the V gene TRBV30; no firm D call. Trimming took off 0 bases at V and 5 bases at J, with 8 bases between the two ends. Germline CDR1 reads GTSNPN; CDR2 reads SVGIG (reference sequence). CDR3 length: 12 amino acids. CDR3 DNA sequence: TGTGCCTGGAGTGTTAGATCGAACGAGCAGTACTTC. Translation gives CAWSVRSNEQYF.

V is TRBV19 and J is TRBJ2-2; no clear D. Germline V gene lookup returns CDR1 LNHDA and CDR2 SQIVND (reference sequence). V was trimmed by 3 bases and J by 8 bases, leaving 7 bases between them. The CDR3 has 12 residues. The DNA for the CDR3 is TGTGCCAGTAGTATCTTTATAGGGGAGCTGTTTTTT. Amino acid sequence: CASSIFIGELFF.

This chain links TRBV7-9 with TRBJ2-5; 10 nucleotides line up with TRBD2. Germline values: CDR1 SEHNR, CDR2 FQNEAQ (reference sequence). The V and J ends lost 4 bases and 0 bases, in that order; junction bases with no gene match: 8. The CDR3 runs to 17 residues. CDR3 coding DNA: TGTGCCAGCAGCTCAATTTTTAGCGGGGGGAACCAAGAGACCCAGTACTTC. Translating gives CASSSIFSGGNQETQYF.

The V gene is TRBV19, the J gene TRBJ2-7; the D gene is possibly TRBD2 (7 bases). The CDR3 has 14 residues. The V end was cut by 3 bases, the J end by 6 bases, with 15 bases between. The germline CDR1 and CDR2 sequences are LNHDA and SQIVND (reference sequence). The CDR3 nucleotides are TGTGCCAGTAGTATCAAGGGGGGGACATTCGAGCAGTACTTC. Its protein is CASSIKGGTFEQYF.

The chain combines TRBV7-6 with TRBJ2-2, with D possibly called TRBD1 or TRBD2 (5 bases each). Germline V lookup: CDR1 SGHVS, CDR2 FNYEAQ. The CDR3 is 13 amino acids. The V end lost 1 base, the J end lost 6 bases, and 6 bases lay between the germline ends. Here the CDR3 reads CASSLGGAGELFF. As DNA, the CDR3 is TGTGCCAGCAGCTTAGGAGGGGCCGGGGAGCTGTTTTTT.

This sequence joins TRBV5-1 and TRBJ2-7, with 8 bases aligning to TRBD1. There are 16 residues in the CDR3. From germline, CDR1 is SGHRS and CDR2 YFSETQ. The ends lost 1 base at V and 2 bases at J; junction bases unmatched: 8. The CDR3 loop reads CASSLSSGTGTYEQYF. As DNA, the CDR3 is TGCGCCAGCAGCTTGTCCTCTGGGACAGGAACCTACGAGCAGTACTTC.

The V and J genes are TRBV30 and TRBJ1-2; tentatively, D is TRBD1 (5 bases). V lost 0 bases and J lost 1, with 12 bases in between. Germline lookup yields CDR1 GTSNPN and CDR2 SVGIG (reference sequence). The CDR3 is 15 residues long. The CDR3 DNA reads TGTGCCTGGAGTGTACTAGGGGTACTTAACTATGGCTACACCTTC. This encodes CAWSVLGVLNYGYTF. Combining the CDR3 with reference TRBV30 and TRBJ1-2 gives the whole variable domain SQTIHQWPATLVQPVGSPLSLECTVEGTSNPNLYWYRQAAGRGLQLLFYSVGIGQISSEVPQNLSASRPQDRQFILSSKKLLLSDSGFYLCAWSVLGVLNYGYTFGSGTRLTVV.

The chain employs TRBV4-1 and TRBJ2-3; D call uncertain. The CDR3 is 15 residues long. Germline CDR1 reads MGHRA; CDR2 reads YSYEKL. The V end was cut by 2 bases, the J end by 7 bases, with 16 bases between. Here the CDR3 reads CASSQPTQSVNTQYF. For the CDR3, the DNA is TGCGCCAGCAGCCAACCTACTCAATCGGTGAATACGCAGTATTTT.

This chain uses TRBV19 with TRBJ2-7; TRBD2 matches at 8 bases. With 5 bases clipped from V and 2 bases from J, the junction kept 14 bases outside the gene matches. In germline, CDR1 is LNHDA, CDR2 SQIVND (reference sequence). The CDR3 length is 17 residues. CDR3 sequence reads: CASSASPPHGGAYEQYF. For the CDR3, the DNA is TGTGCCAGTAGTGCTTCCCCTCCCCACGGGGGGGCCTACGAGCAGTACTTC.

This sequence joins TRBV5-4 and TRBJ1-2; D not certain. Trimming took off 4 bases at V and 4 bases at J, with 17 bases between the two ends. CDR3 length: 15 amino acids. Germline CDR1 and CDR2: SGHNT and YYREEE (reference sequence). CDR3 loop: CASSQEFTNPYGYTF. In nucleotides, the CDR3 is TGTGCCAGCAGCCAAGAGTTTACGAACCCCTATGGCTACACCTTC. Drawing the rest from reference TRBV5-4 and TRBJ1-2, the complete variable domain is ETGVTQSPTHLIKTRGQQVTLRCSSQSGHNTVSWYQQALGQGPQFIFQYYREEENGRGNFPPRFSGLQFPNYSSELNVNALELDDSALYLCASSQEFTNPYGYTFGSGTRLTVV.

The rearrangement uses TRBV10-2 and TRBJ1-5, with D uncertain. V dropped 0 bases and J dropped 9 bases, with 12 bases sitting between them. From germline, CDR1 is WSHSY and CDR2 SAAADI. This CDR3 is 14 amino acids long. As DNA, the CDR3 is TGCGCCAGCAGTGAGTCCCCCACCGCTGGGCCCCAGCATTTT. Translation: CASSESPTAGPQHF.